Given below is one T cell receptor beta chain in context. This clone's antigen is unknown. The input lacks base qualities; no much larger clone sits a single base away. Relative to germline, V is missing 2 bases and J is missing 12 bases, with 9 bases of the junction outside any gene match. Based on the germline V gene (reference sequence), the CDR1 and CDR2 sequences are SEHNR and FQNEAQ. The CDR3 goes from the cysteine to the phenylalanine over 15 residues. Only the CDR3 region is kept as DNA, spanning 45 bases read in frame from base 1. Using the deep immunoSEQ assay, TCR CDR3 regions were amplified from genomic DNA by multiplex PCR. Extracted genomic DNA from each cell subset was spread evenly across all wells of several immunoSEQ 96-well plates, with each plate serving as a replicate. For sorted subsets, about 0.2 ug genomic DNA, equal to some 28,000 T cell genomes, was loaded into each replicate PCR. The purified libraries were quantified using a Qubit 3.0 fluorometer, sized with a Bioanalyzer 2100, and then quantified again using the KAPA Library Quantification kit. Each immunoSEQ 96-well plate was sequenced on its own single-read 150-cycle Illumina NextSeq 550 flow cell. On the authors' methods: The immunoSEQ output contained only junctional sequences without quality scores, so filtering could not match that applied to full-length reads. To assign V/J genes and CDR3, sequences were annotated against IMGT germline references using PyIR, a Python wrapper for IgBLAST v1.9. Reads with weak V/J assignments (E-value above 1e-6), missing CDR3, stop codons, out-of-frame junctions, or ambiguous translated residues were removed. V3J clonotypes were defined by identical inferred V gene, J gene, and CDR3 amino acid sequence. The percentage overlap between two repertoires was calculated by dividing the number of shared unique clonotypes by the size of the smaller repertoire. Richness of each repertoire was evaluated using RTK rarefaction, the Chao1 estimator, and Recon v2.1 estimates of unobserved clonotypes. For all TCRbeta clonotypes obtained by the gDNA method from four donors, generation probabilities were computed with OLGA. As stored in TCRdb, this immuneACCESS dataset retains in-frame rearrangements with V and J assigned. A fraction of the clones does not appear; measured against another copy, unresolved V genes explain less than half of the discrepancy, and the remainder lacks a known reason. That table furnishes V, J and clone size, whereas the DNA furnished D and trimming. The sample includes about 800,000 clones, with around 96% observed a single time. The ten most abundant clones make up about 0.25% of the sample.

The data stem from a study of shared clonotypes between healthy human individuals (dated by TCRdb to 2020 to 2022). In the study overall: The cohort comprised a couple of women and a few men aged 18 to 49 years. To increase sequencing depth and limit assay-specific biases, different laboratories used diverse techniques to prepare libraries and sequence TCR repertoires. Blood TCR repertoires of about 5 healthy adults were deeply sequenced to estimate repertoire size and the extent of clonotype sharing between individuals. Leukapheresis yielded between about 0.94 and 9 billion PBMCs per donor. Per donor, three plates each were used for CD4 naive and CD4 memory, two for CD8 naive, and one for CD8 memory.

What the research found in general, with its limitations: Across a handful of donors, about 4.5% of naive CD4, roughly 3.5% of naive CD8, around 2.5% of memory CD4, and approximately 0.4% of memory CD8 clonotypes were shared. Larger estimated clonotype richness was generally found for naive subsets than for memory subsets. Sampling was limited to blood, and TCR repertoires in tissue likely differ from TCR repertoires in blood. Clonotypes shared by all four sorted-subset donors showed higher generation probabilities than non-shared clonotypes. Based on pairwise subsampling, the degree of clonotype sharing among donors was expected to be affected by sequencing depth. Even with the large sequencing depth, rarefaction of the sorted-subset datasets indicated that sequencing was incomplete. The genetic and exposure-history diversity represented was limited by the small number of donors.

For the CD8 naive samples, CD45RO-negative cells were positively selected for CCR7, yielding a CD45RA+CCR7+ population from which TemRA cells were excluded. The donors were healthy, HIV-negative adults who had no recently reported acute infections or vaccinations. Every donor was a Caucasian adult residing in Nashville, Tennessee, USA. Blood was collected by leukapheresis, and PBMCs were isolated by Ficoll-Histopaque density gradient centrifugation and then cryopreserved in liquid nitrogen vapor phase. Analytical flow cytometry was used to check the purity and quantity of every magnetically sorted T cell population. Each sorted fraction had its genomic DNA isolated and then quantified by UV absorbance on a Nanodrop 2000c.

The rearrangement combines TRBV7-9 with TRBJ2-7, with TRBD2 matching 14 junction bases. This clonotype originated in a man aged 30-40 years in good health. What was sequenced was naive CD8+ T cells sorted from blood. Read against the paper, the sample's cell subset or site label means: CD45RA+CCR7+. CDR3 protein: CASSLKPGLAGVAYF. In nucleotide form, the sequence is TGTGCCAGCAGCTTAAAGCCGGGACTAGCGGGAGTGGCGTACTTC.